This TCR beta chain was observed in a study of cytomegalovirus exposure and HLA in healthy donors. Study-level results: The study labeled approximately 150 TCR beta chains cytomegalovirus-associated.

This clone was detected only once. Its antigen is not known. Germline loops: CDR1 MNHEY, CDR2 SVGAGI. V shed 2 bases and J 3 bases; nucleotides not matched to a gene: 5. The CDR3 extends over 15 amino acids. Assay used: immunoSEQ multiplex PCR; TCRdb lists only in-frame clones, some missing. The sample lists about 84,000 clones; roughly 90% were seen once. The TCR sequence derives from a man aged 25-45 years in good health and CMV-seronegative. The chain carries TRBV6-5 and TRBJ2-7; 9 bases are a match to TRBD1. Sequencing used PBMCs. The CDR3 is CASSYNSGQGYEQYF. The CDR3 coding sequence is TGTGCCAGCAGTTACAATTCGGGACAGGGCTACGAGCAGTACTTC.